These 25 T cell receptor beta chains were sequenced from one sample in a study of blood T cell repertoires in COVID-19. Libraries were prepared by immunoSEQ multiplex PCR; TCRdb keeps only in-frame clonotypes and omits some of them. The sample includes fewer than 150,000 clones, approximately 85% of them seen just once. Sequencing input: peripheral blood. The receptor set was obtained from a woman aged 60 to 75 with COVID-19, enrolled during active disease.

V usage is TRBV29-1 and J usage is TRBJ2-3, with 7 bases matching TRBD1. CDR3 length equals 14 residues. CDR1 is SQVTM, CDR2 ANQGSEA, per germline. V trimming: 6 bases; J trimming: 2 bases; junction bases outside the gene matches: 8. CDR3 sequence (DNA): TGCAGCGTCGCAACAGGGGCGATCACAGATACGCAGTATTTT. Amino acids: CSVATGAITDTQYF.

V is TRBV9 and J is TRBJ2-1; 13 bases map to TRBD2. In germline, CDR1 is SGDLS, CDR2 YYNGEE. This CDR3 spans 14 amino acids. Unmatched junction bases numbered 4, after V lost 7 bases and J lost 6 bases. CDR3 nucleotides: TGTGCCAGCGCAACTAGCGGGGGGGTCAATGAGCAGTTCTTC. It is translated as CASATSGGVNEQFF. Using reference TRBV9 and TRBJ2-1 for the parts outside the CDR3, the full variable domain is DSGVTQTPKHLITATGQRVTLRCSPRSGDLSVYWYQQSLDQGLQFLIQYYNGEERAKGNILERFSAQQFPDLHSELNLSSLELGDSALYFCASATSGGVNEQFFGPGTRLTVL.

The chain links TRBV9 to TRBJ2-7; D is uncertain. Germline V gene lookup returns CDR1 SGDLS and CDR2 YYNGEE. V was cut by 0 bases and J by 7 bases, with 17 bases left in between. CDR3 length: 15 residues. The CDR3 DNA reads TGTGCCAGCAGCGTAGGCGGTATCGGGTCTGGAGAGCAGTACTTC. Its translation is CASSVGGIGSGEQYF.

The V call is TRBV24-1, the J call TRBJ1-2; 7 positions match TRBD1. Germline V lookup: CDR1 KGHDR, CDR2 SFDVKD. Trimming removed 4 bases from V and 4 bases from J; junction bases left unmatched: 5. This CDR3 is built from 14 residues. The chain's CDR3 is CATSDPDRVYGYTF. Written as DNA, the CDR3 is TGTGCCACCAGTGACCCTGACAGGGTCTATGGCTACACCTTC.

The chain combines TRBV25-1 with TRBJ2-3, with 10 bases that match TRBD2. This CDR3 contains 15 residues. CDR1 is MGHDK, CDR2 SYGVNS, per germline. Losses at the gene ends were 4 bases for V and 2 bases for J; bases not matched to a gene: 3. The CDR3 protein is CASSGSGGATDTQYF. The CDR3 DNA sequence: TGTGCCAGCAGTGGGAGCGGGGGGGCCACAGATACGCAGTATTTT. Full variable domain (outside the CDR3, taken from reference TRBV25-1 and TRBJ2-3): EADIYQTPRYLVIGTGKKITLECSQTMGHDKMYWYQQDPGMELHLIHYSYGVNSTEKGDLSSESTVSRIRTEHFPLTLESARPSHTSQYLCASSGSGGATDTQYFGPGTRLTVL.

V and J are TRBV6-5 and TRBJ1-2; no clear D. Trimming cost V 0 bases and J 1 base, with 9 bases left between them. This CDR3 spans 15 amino acids. Per germline, CDR1 MNHEY and CDR2 SVGAGI. CDR3 nucleotide sequence: TGTGCCAGCAGTTACTCGGCCAGAATTAACTATGGCTACACCTTC. Translating gives CASSYSARINYGYTF.

The genes are TRBV7-2 and TRBJ1-1; 9 bases line up with TRBD1. Losses at the gene ends were 2 bases for V and 7 bases for J; bases not matched to a gene: 8. CDR1 and CDR2 (germline): SGHTA, FQGNSA. The CDR3 consists of 15 residues. DNA of the CDR3: TGTGCCAGCAGCTTAAGGACAGGGGAATTGGTTGAAGCTTTCTTT. As protein: CASSLRTGELVEAFF.

The V call is TRBV10-1, the J call TRBJ1-2, with a possible D match to TRBD1 (5 bases). The V gene's germline CDR1 is WNHNN and CDR2 SYGVQD (reference sequence). The V and J ends lost 4 bases and 4 bases respectively, with 13 bases between them. The length of the CDR3 is 14 residues. CDR3 coding DNA: TGCGCCAGCAGTGGGGGGGAGGGCGGCTATGGCTACACCTTC. Its protein is CASSGGEGGYGYTF.

DNA of the CDR3: TGTGCCAGCAGCGAGGGGCTAGCGGGGGGCCAGCGCTTCGGTGAGCAGTTCTTC. This sequence encodes CASSEGLAGGQRFGEQFF. The gene calls are TRBV9 and TRBJ2-1, with TRBD2 matching 11 bases. Trimming took 3 bases from V and 9 from J; bases not matched to a gene: 17. CDR1 is SGDLS, CDR2 YYNGEE, per germline. The CDR3 is 18 residues long.

J is TRBJ1-2 and V is TRBV28, with TRBD1 identical over 7 bases. The CDR3 covers 13 residues. Trimming at V came to 2 bases and at J to 5 bases, leaving 2 bases not matched to a gene. The germline V gene has CDR1 MDHEN and CDR2 SYDVKM. CDR3: CASSLGTEYGYTF. The DNA of the CDR3 is TGTGCCAGCAGTTTAGGGACAGAATATGGCTACACCTTC.

The V and J genes are TRBV7-8 and TRBJ2-3; 7 bases fit TRBD1. Per germline, CDR1 SGHVS and CDR2 FQNEAQ. Trimming cost V 3 bases and J 2 bases; bases outside gene matches: 5. CDR3 length: 15 residues. The CDR3 nucleotides read TGTGCCAGCAGCTTGTTGGGACAGACCACAGATACGCAGTATTTT. Protein: CASSLLGQTTDTQYF.

This clone was seen a single time. The V and J genes are TRBV6-1 and TRBJ1-5; the D gene is possibly TRBD1 (5 bases). The germline gives CDR1 MNHNS, CDR2 SASEGT. The CDR3 has 15 amino acids. Trimming removed 3 bases at V and 9 bases at J, with 18 bases between. CDR3 in amino acids: CASSDFQGSNGPQHF. The CDR3 DNA follows: TGTGCCAGCAGTGATTTCCAGGGTAGTAATGGGCCCCAGCATTTT.

The chain couples TRBV6-5 to TRBJ1-5, with unresolved D. CDR1 and CDR2 (germline): MNHEY, SVGAGI. This CDR3 contains 13 residues. Trimming pared 4 bases from V and 0 bases from J, leaving 4 bases between. The CDR3 is CASSSDSNQPQHF. In DNA, the CDR3 is TGTGCCAGCAGTTCAGATAGCAATCAGCCCCAGCATTTT.

The chain couples TRBV11-2 to TRBJ2-1; possible D gene TRBD1, 6 bases. With 0 bases removed from V and 11 bases from J, the gap between germline ends came to 17 bases. This CDR3 contains 15 residues. The germline gives CDR1 SGHAT, CDR2 FQNNGV. Written as DNA, the CDR3 is TGTGCCAGCAGCTTAGATGGACAAACAGGGAGTAAGCAGTTCTTC. Encoded protein: CASSLDGQTGSKQFF.

This clone appeared once. Other nucleotide sequences in the sample specify the same CDR3. This chain links TRBV27 with TRBJ1-2; 10 nucleotides align to TRBD1. The J segment lost 4 bases and the V segment lost 5 bases, leaving 7 bases of the junction unmatched. This CDR3 has 15 amino acids. In germline, CDR1 is MNHEY, CDR2 SMNVEV (reference sequence). CDR3 sequence: CASSPRQGAVYGYTF. CDR3 DNA: TGTGCCAGCAGTCCTCGACAGGGGGCGGTCTATGGCTACACCTTC.

The chain recombines TRBV10-3 with TRBJ1-4; D may be TRBD1 (6 bases). The CDR3 has 14 amino acids. CDR1 is ENHRY and CDR2 is SYGVKD in the germline V gene. V was shortened by 0 bases and J by 10 bases, with 12 bases between the two germline ends. CDR3 DNA: TGTGCCATCAGTGAGTCGACAGGTTCGGGAAAACTGTTTTTT. This sequence encodes CAISESTGSGKLFF.

The chain uses TRBV6-6 and TRBJ1-5, with 7 bases matching TRBD1. In germline, CDR1 is MNHNY, CDR2 SVGAGI (reference sequence). The V gene end was trimmed by 4 bases and the J gene end by 0 bases; junction bases not matched to a gene: 6. The CDR3 runs 16 residues. Written as DNA, the CDR3 is TGTGCCAGCAGTTCCGGACAGGACTATAGCAATCAGCCCCAGCATTTT. It yields the protein CASSSGQDYSNQPQHF.

The chain couples TRBV12-3 or TRBV12-4 to TRBJ1-5; unclear D gene. V shed 4 bases and J shed 4 bases, with 8 bases lying between them. This CDR3 has 13 amino acids. The CDR3 loop is CASSWAGNQPQHF. The CDR3 DNA sequence: TGTGCCAGCAGTTGGGCGGGGAATCAGCCCCAGCATTTT.

V and J are TRBV6-2 or TRBV6-3 and TRBJ1-5, with TRBD1 matching over 10 bases. V dropped 2 bases and J dropped 2; count of bases not matched to a gene: 3. Germline assignment: CDR1 MNHEY and CDR2 SVGEGT. The CDR3 length is 16 residues. The CDR3 here is CASSYRQGAGNQPQHF. DNA of the CDR3: TGTGCCAGCAGTTACCGACAGGGGGCGGGCAATCAGCCCCAGCATTTT.

V usage is TRBV11-3 and J usage is TRBJ2-7; TRBD1 matches at 9 bases. The V gene's germline CDR1 is SGHNT and CDR2 YENEEA. V shed 4 bases and J 5 bases; nucleotides not matched to a gene: 6. CDR3 length: 14 residues. This CDR3 is CASSSRDRAHEQYF. The CDR3 DNA reads TGTGCCAGCAGCTCAAGGGACAGGGCCCACGAGCAGTACTTC.

The chain couples TRBV7-8 to TRBJ1-1, with a weak D call TRBD1 (5 bases). CDR1 is SGHVS, CDR2 FQNEAQ, per germline. The V gene lost 3 bases and the J gene lost 2 bases, with 19 bases spanning the gap. This CDR3 comprises 17 residues. This chain's CDR3 is CASSFPKRRQPNTEAFF. The CDR3 nucleotides are TGTGCCAGCAGCTTCCCAAAGAGGAGACAGCCCAACACTGAAGCTTTCTTT.

V is TRBV3-1 (or the pseudogene TRBV3-2) and J is TRBJ1-6; a possible D gene is TRBD1 (5 bases). CDR1 LGHDT and CDR2 YNNKEL come from the germline V gene (reference sequence). Trimming removed 4 bases from V and 7 bases from J, with 11 bases in between. This CDR3 region has 14 residues. The CDR3 is CASSPTGGNSPLHF. The CDR3 nucleotides read TGTGCCAGCAGCCCCACCGGGGGGAATTCACCCCTCCACTTT.

V and J are TRBV3-1 (or the pseudogene TRBV3-2) and TRBJ2-1; TRBD2 aligns across 8 bases. Germline V gene sequence: CDR1 LGHDT, CDR2 YNNKEL (reference sequence). With 3 bases clipped from V and 3 bases from J, the junction kept 16 bases outside the gene matches. The length of the CDR3 is 19 residues. CDR3 sequence: CASSQASTGGAPFYNEQFF. In DNA form, the CDR3 reads TGTGCCAGCAGCCAGGCATCCACCGGGGGGGCCCCTTTCTACAATGAGCAGTTCTTC.

The rearrangement uses TRBV11-2 and TRBJ1-3; D not resolved. The CDR3 contains 15 residues. Germline-derived CDR1 and CDR2 are SGHAT and FQNNGV. V lost 7 bases and J lost 0, with 13 bases in between. The CDR3 nucleotides are TGTGCCAGCACCCCGAACCCAGGCTCTGGAAACACCATATATTTT. Translating gives CASTPNPGSGNTIYF.

The chain has TRBV7-2 and TRBJ1-6; TRBD1 might be the D (5 bases). The CDR3 runs 14 residues. V was trimmed by 2 bases and J by 7 bases, leaving 9 bases between them. Germline lookup yields CDR1 SGHTA and CDR2 FQGNSA. DNA for the CDR3: TGTGCCAGCAGCTTACGGAGGGACAATTCACCCCTCCACTTT. This codes for CASSLRRDNSPLHF.